The 5 T cell receptor beta chains below all came from one sample that was sequenced in a study of PD-L1 blockade in urothelial cancer. As to time point: peripheral blood 6 weeks after treatment start. Profiling relied on immunoSEQ multiplex PCR, and the TCRdb table lists in-frame clones only, not all of them. The data show about 45,000 clones, with around 80% seen just once and approximately 13% held by the top ten. The input for sequencing was PBMCs, taken around atezolizumab (anti-PD-L1) treatment. The source of these receptors is a man in his fifties or sixties with urothelial cancer.

This clone was picked up a small number of times. The chain couples TRBV28 to TRBJ1-1; maybe TRBD1 (6 bases). V lost 6 bases, J lost 7 bases, and 21 bases lay in between. CDR1 and CDR2 (germline): MDHEN, SYDVKM. The CDR3 sequence is 15 residues long. The CDR3 protein is CASSPRQDSTGEAFF. For the CDR3, the DNA is TGTGCCAGCAGCCCCCGACAGGACTCAACGGGTGAAGCTTTCTTT.

The chain carries TRBV7-9 and TRBJ2-1, with TRBD2 as a possible D gene (6 bases). The germline V gene has CDR1 SEHNR and CDR2 FQNEAQ (reference sequence). V was cut by 0 bases and J by 1 base, with 10 bases left in between. The CDR3 has 16 amino acids. Here the CDR3 DNA reads TGTGCCAGCAGCTTAGCGGGAGGAGGGTCCTACAATGAGCAGTTCTTC. Its translation is CASSLAGGGSYNEQFF.

This chain joins TRBV28 and TRBJ1-4; 9 bases map to TRBD1. Germline V gives CDR1 MDHEN, CDR2 SYDVKM. There are 15 residues in the CDR3. With 4 bases clipped from V and 5 bases from J, the junction kept 5 bases outside the gene matches. The CDR3 loop is CASSSPGTGNEKLFF. CDR3 DNA sequence: TGTGCCAGCAGTTCCCCCGGGACAGGGAATGAAAAACTGTTTTTT.

A single count supports this clone. The chain has TRBV28 and TRBJ1-2, with D uncertain. The CDR3 extends over 15 amino acids. V was trimmed by 2 bases and J by 4 bases, leaving 14 bases between them. Germline CDR1 is MDHEN and CDR2 is SYDVKM. CDR3 protein: CASSLASLIGYGYTF. The CDR3 DNA sequence: TGTGCCAGCAGTTTAGCCTCACTCATCGGCTATGGCTACACCTTC.

The CDR3 DNA follows: TGTGCCAGCAGCAGGACGGGGGGGCCGGCCCAGTACTTC. Protein sequence: CASSRTGGPAQYF. The chain recombines TRBV5-4 with TRBJ2-5, with 8 positions matching TRBD2. The germline gives CDR1 SGHNT, CDR2 YYREEE (reference sequence). The V gene end was trimmed by 4 bases and the J gene end by 9 bases; junction bases not matched to a gene: 8. This CDR3 comprises 13 residues.